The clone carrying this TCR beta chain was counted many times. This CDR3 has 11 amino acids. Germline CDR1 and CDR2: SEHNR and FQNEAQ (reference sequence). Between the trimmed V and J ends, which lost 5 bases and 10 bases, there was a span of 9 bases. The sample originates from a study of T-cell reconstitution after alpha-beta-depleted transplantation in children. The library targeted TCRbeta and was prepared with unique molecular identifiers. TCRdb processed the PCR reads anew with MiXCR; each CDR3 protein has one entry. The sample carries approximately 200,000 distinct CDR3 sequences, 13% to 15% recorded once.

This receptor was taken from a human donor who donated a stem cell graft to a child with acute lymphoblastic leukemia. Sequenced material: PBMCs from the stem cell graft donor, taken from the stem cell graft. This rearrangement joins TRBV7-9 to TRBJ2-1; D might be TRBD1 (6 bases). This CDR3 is CASSPQGEQFF. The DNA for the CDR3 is TGTGCCAGCAGCCCACAGGGCGAGCAGTTCTTC. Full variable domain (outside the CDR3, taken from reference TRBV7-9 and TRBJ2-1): DTGVSQNPRHKITKRGQNVTFRCDPISEHNRLYWYRQTLGQGPEFLTYFQNEAQLEKSRLLSDRFSAERPKGSFSTLEIQRTEQGDSAMYLCASSPQGEQFFGPGTRLTVL.